The entry below gives a single T cell receptor (beta chain) sequence along with its context. Its specificity is unknown. The CDR3 is made up of 14 amino acids. CDR1 is LNHDA, CDR2 SQIVND, per germline (reference sequence). The V gene end was trimmed by 6 bases and the J gene end by 5 bases; junction bases not matched to a gene: 9. As every portion of the isolated RNA was reverse transcribed, the sequencing read expressed TCRB transcripts. The data were produced by immunoSEQ multiplex PCR, yet TCRdb's version contains in-frame clones alone and is incomplete. Of around 70,000 clones listed, about 48% were seen once; the top ten hold 0.7%. The sample belongs to a study of beta chain features in type 1 diabetes. Broader study findings: In comparison with healthy donors, patients had naive, central memory and Treg TCRB repertoires that appeared more similar. Among patients with Type 1 diabetes, TCRB CDR3s were moderately but significantly shorter in every one of the four CD4+ subsets.

This clonotype was obtained from a man between 25 and 39 years old with type 1 diabetes. The rearrangement joins TRBV19 to TRBJ1-1; 7 bases line up with TRBD1. Sequencing used central memory CD4+ T cells from blood. In nucleotides, the CDR3 is TGTGCCAGTAGATCCCCAGGGGGGTATACTGAAGCTTTCTTT. Its protein is CASRSPGGYTEAFF.